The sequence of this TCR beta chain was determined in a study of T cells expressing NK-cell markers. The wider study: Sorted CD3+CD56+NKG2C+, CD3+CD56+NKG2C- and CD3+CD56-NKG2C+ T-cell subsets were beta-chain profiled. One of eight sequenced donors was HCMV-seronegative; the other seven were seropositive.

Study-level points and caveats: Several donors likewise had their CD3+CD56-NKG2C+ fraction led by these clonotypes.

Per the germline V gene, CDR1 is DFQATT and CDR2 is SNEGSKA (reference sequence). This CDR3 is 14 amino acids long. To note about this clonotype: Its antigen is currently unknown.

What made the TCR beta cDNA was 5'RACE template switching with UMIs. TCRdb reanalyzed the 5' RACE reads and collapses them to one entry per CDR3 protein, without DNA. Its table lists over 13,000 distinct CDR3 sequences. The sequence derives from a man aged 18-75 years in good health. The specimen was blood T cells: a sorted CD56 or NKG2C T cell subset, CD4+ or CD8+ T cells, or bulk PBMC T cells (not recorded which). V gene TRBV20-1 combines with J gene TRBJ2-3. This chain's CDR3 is CSASQTINTDTQYF.